The clone carrying this T cell receptor beta chain was picked up a small number of times. Sequenced by immunoSEQ multiplex PCR; TCRdb stores in-frame clones only, minus some. The table records tens of thousands of clones, around 81% of them present only once. The record originates from a study of T cell responses to AZD1222 COVID-19 vaccine. CDR3 length equals 13 residues. The germline V and J ends were trimmed by 7 bases and 7 bases, with 19 bases remaining between them. CDR1 and CDR2 from the germline V gene are SQVTM and ANQGSEA. This specimen consisted of peripheral blood, obtained 28 days after the second AZD1222 dose. The sequence came from an adult who received the AZD1222 COVID-19 vaccine. V gene TRBV29-1 combines with J gene TRBJ1-2; tentative D call: TRBD1 (5 bases). CDR3 nucleotides: TGCAGCGCCCAACCTTGGGGGGACGGTGGCTACACCTTC. This translates into CSAQPWGDGGYTF.